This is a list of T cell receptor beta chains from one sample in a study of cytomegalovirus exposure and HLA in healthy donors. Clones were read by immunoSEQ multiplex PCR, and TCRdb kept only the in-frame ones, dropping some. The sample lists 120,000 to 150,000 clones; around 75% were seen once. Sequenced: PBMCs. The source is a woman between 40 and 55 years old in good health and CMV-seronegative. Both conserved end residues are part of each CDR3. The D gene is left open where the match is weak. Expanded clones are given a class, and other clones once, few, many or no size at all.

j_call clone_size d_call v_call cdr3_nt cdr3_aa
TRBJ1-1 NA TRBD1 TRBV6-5 TGTGCCAGCAGCCTCGGGACAGGGCAAGCTTTCTTT CASSLGTGQAFF
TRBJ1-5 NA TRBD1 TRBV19 TGTGCCAGTGCCGGGACAGGGGGCCATCAGCCCCAGCATTTT CASAGTGGHQPQHF
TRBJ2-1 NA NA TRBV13 TGTGCCAGCAGCTTAGCCGCCTACAATGAGCAGTTCTTC CASSLAAYNEQFF
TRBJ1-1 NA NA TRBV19 TGTGCCAGTAGTATCGCCACAGGGCGCCAGAACACTGAAGCTTTCTTT CASSIATGRQNTEAFF
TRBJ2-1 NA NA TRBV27 TGTGCCAGCAGTTTATCGGCTAGGAGCAATGAGCAGTTCTTC CASSLSARSNEQFF
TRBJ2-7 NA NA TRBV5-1 TGCGCCAGCAGCTTGGGGACAGTCGGTAACGAGCAGTACTTC CASSLGTVGNEQYF
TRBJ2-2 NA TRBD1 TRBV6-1 TGTGCCACCGGGACAGGGTACACCGGGGAGCTGTTTTTT CATGTGYTGELFF
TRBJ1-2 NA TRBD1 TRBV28 TGTGCCAGCAGTTGGGACAGGGGGGTCTATGGCTACACCTTC CASSWDRGVYGYTF
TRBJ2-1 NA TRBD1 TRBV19 TGTGCCAGTAGGCCAGGGACAGGGAGATTTGGGCAGTTCTTC CASRPGTGRFGQFF
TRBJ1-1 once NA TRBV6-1 TGTGCCAGCAGTGAAGCAGGGGGAATCGGCACTGAAGCTTTCTTT CASSEAGGIGTEAFF
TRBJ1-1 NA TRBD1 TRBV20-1 TGCAGTGCTACCCCGGACAGGTCGGCTTTCTTT CSATPDRSAFF
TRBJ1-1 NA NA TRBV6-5 TGTGCCAGCAAGGAATCTGGGCTGGGCGCTGAAGCTTTCTTT CASKESGLGAEAFF
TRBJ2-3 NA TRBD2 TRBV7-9 TGTGCCAGCAGCTACAACCTCCGGCCGACGGGAGGATCAGATACGCAGTATTTT CASSYNLRPTGGSDTQYF
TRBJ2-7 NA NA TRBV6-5 TGTGCCAGCAGTTACGGGGACACCTACGAGCAGTACTTC CASSYGDTYEQYF
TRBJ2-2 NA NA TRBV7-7 TGTGCCAGCAGCTTAGGCGGGGTAGGGTTCCGAACCGGGGAGCTGTTTTTT CASSLGGVGFRTGELFF
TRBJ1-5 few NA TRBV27 TGTGCCAGCAGTCCCCCAGGGCTTAGCAATCAGCCCCAGCATTTT CASSPPGLSNQPQHF